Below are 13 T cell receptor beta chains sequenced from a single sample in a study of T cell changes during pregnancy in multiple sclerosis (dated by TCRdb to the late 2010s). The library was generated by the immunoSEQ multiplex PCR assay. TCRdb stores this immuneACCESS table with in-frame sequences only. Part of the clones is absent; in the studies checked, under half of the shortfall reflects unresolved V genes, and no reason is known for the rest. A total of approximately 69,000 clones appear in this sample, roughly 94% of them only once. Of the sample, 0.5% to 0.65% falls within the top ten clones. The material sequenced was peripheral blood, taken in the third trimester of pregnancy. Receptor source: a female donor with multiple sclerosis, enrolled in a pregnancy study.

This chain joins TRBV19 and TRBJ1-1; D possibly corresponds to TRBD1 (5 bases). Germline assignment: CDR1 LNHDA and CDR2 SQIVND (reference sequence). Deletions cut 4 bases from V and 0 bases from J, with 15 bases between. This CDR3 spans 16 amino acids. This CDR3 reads CASSTGQLPMNTEAFF. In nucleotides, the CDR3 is TGTGCCAGTAGTACTGGACAACTACCCATGAACACTGAAGCTTTCTTT.

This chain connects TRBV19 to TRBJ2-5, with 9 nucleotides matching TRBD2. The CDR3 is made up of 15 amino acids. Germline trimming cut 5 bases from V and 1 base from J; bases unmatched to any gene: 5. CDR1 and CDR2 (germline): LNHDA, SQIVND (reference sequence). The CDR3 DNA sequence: TGTGCCAGTAGTCTACAGCGGGGGGTCCAAGAGACCCAGTACTTC. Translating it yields CASSLQRGVQETQYF.

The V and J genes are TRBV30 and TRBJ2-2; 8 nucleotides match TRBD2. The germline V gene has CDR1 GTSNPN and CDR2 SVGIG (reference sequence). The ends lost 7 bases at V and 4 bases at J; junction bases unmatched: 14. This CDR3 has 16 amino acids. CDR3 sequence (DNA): TGTGCCTCCATCTCTCCGGGGGGGGGATCCACCGGGGAGCTGTTTTTT. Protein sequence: CASISPGGGSTGELFF.

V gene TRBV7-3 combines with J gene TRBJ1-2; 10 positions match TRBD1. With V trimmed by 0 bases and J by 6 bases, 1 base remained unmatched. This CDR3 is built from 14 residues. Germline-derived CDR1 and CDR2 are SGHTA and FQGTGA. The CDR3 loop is CASSLTGTGDGYTF. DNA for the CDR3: TGTGCCAGCAGCTTAACGGGGACAGGGGATGGCTACACCTTC.

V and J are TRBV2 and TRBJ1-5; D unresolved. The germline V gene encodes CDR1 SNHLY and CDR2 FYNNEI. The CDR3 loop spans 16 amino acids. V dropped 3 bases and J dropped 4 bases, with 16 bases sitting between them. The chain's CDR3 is CASSDISGLGNQPQHF. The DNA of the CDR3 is TGTGCCAGCAGTGACATTTCGGGGTTAGGGAATCAGCCCCAGCATTTT.

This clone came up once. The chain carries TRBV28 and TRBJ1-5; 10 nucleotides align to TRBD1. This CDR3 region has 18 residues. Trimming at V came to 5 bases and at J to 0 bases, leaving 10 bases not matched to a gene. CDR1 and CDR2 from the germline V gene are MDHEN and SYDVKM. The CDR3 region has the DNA TGTGCCAGCAGTCCTTCGACAGGGGGCCTTTATAGCAATCAGCCCCAGCATTTT. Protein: CASSPSTGGLYSNQPQHF.

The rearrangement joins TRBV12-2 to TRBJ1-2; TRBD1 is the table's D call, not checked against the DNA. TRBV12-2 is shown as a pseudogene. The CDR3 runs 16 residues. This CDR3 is CASRFHRGPLGYGYTF. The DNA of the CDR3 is TGTGCAAGTCGCTTTCACAGGGGCCCCCTAGGCTATGGCTACACCTTC.

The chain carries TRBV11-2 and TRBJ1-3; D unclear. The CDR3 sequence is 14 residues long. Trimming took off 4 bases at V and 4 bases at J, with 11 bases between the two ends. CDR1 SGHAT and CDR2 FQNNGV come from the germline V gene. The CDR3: CASSSFFQGNTIYF. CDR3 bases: TGTGCCAGCAGCTCCTTCTTTCAGGGAAACACCATATATTTT.

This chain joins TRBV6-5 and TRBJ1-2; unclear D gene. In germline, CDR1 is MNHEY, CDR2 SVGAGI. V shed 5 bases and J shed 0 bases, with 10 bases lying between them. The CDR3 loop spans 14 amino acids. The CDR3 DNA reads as TGTGCCAGCAGTAGCGTAGGTTCTAACTATGGCTACACCTTC. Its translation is CASSSVGSNYGYTF.

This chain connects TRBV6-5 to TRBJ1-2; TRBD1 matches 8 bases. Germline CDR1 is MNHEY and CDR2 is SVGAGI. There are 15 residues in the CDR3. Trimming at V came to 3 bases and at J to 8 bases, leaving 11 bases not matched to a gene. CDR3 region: CASSYIAGGGIGYTF. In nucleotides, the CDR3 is TGTGCCAGCAGTTATATCGCAGGGGGCGGGATAGGCTACACCTTC.

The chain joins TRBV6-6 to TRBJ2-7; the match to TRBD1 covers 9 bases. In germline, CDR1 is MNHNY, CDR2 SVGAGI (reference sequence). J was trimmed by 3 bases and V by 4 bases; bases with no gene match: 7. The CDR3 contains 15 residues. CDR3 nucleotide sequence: TGTGCCAGCAGTTTGGGGACAGGGAACGGCTACGAGCAGTACTTC. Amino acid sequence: CASSLGTGNGYEQYF.

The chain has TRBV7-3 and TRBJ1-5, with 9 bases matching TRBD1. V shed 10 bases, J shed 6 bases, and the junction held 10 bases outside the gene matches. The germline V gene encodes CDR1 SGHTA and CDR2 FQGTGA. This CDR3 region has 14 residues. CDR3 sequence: CANSEGQGTQPQHF. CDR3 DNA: TGTGCCAACTCTGAGGGACAGGGCACTCAGCCCCAGCATTTT.

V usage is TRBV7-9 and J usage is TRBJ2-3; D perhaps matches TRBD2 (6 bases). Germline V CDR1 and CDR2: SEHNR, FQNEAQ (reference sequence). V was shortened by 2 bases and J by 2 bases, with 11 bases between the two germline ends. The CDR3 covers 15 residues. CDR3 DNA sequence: TGTGCCAGCAGCTTATCGTCGGGGGTCACAGATACGCAGTATTTT. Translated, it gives CASSLSSGVTDTQYF.